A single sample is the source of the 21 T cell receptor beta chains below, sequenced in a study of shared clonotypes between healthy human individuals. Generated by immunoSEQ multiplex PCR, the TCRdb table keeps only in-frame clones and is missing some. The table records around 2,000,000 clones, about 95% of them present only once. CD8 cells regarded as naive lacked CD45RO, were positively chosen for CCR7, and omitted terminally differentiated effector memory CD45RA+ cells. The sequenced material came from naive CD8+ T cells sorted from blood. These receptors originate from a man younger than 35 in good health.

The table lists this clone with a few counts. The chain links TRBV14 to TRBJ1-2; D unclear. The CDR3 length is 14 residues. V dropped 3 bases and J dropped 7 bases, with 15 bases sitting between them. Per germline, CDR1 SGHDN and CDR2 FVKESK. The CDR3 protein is CASSQGDLIGGYTF. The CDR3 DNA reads TGTGCCAGCAGCCAGGGCGACTTGATAGGTGGCTACACCTTC.

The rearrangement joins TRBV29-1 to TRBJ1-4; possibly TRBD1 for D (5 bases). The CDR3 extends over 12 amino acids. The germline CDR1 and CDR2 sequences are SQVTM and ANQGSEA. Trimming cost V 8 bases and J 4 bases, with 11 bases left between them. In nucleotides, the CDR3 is TGCAGCCTGACAGAGATTAATGAAAAACTGTTTTTT. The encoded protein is CSLTEINEKLFF.

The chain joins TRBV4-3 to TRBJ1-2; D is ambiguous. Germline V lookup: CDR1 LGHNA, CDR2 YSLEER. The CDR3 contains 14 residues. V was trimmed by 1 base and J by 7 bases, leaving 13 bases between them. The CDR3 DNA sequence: TGCGCCAGCAGCCAAGTGGAGGGTCGATCTGGCTACACCTTC. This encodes CASSQVEGRSGYTF.

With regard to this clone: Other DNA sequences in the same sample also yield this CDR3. This chain's CDR3 is CASSLQSYEQYF. CDR3 in DNA: TGTGCCAGCAGCTTACAGAGCTACGAGCAGTACTTC. J is TRBJ2-7 and V is TRBV5-4; unclear D gene. Germline assignment: CDR1 SGHNT and CDR2 YYREEE (reference sequence). The CDR3 totals 12 residues. V lost 2 bases and J lost 3, with 6 bases in between.

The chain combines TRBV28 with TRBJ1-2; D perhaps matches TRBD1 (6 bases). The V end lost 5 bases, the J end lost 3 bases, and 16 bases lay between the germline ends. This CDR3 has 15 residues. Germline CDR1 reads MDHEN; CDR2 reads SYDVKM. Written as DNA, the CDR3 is TGTGCCAGCAGTCCAGGGGACACTCGAGACTATGGCTACACCTTC. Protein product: CASSPGDTRDYGYTF.

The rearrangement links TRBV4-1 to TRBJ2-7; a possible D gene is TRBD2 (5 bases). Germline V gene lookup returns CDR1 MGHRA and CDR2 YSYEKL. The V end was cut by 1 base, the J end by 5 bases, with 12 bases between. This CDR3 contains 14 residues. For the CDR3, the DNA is TGCGCCAGCAGCCAAGTAGGTACAGCGGACGAGCAGTACTTC. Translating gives CASSQVGTADEQYF.

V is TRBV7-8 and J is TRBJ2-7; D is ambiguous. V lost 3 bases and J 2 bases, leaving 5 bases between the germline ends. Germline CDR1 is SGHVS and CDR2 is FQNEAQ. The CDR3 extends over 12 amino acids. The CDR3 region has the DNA TGTGCCAGCAGCTTCGAGGCCTACGAGCAGTACTTC. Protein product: CASSFEAYEQYF.

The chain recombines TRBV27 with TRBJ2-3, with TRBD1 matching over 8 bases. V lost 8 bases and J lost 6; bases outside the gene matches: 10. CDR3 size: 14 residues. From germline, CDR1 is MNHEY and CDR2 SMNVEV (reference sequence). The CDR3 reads CASAEDRVYDTQYF. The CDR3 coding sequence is TGTGCCAGCGCAGAGGACAGGGTTTACGATACGCAGTATTTT.

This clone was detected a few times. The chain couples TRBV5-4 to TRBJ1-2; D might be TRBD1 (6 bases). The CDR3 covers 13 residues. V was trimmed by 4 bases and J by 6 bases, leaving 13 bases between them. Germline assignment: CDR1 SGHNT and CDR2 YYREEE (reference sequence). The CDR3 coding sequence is TGTGCCAGCAGCCCTGATGGGGGCCATGGCTACACCTTC. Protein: CASSPDGGHGYTF.

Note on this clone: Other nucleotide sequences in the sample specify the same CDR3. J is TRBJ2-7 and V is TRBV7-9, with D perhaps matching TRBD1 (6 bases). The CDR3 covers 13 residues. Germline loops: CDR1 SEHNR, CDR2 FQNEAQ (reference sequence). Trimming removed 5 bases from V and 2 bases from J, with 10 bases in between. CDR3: CASSPKGAYEQYF. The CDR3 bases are TGTGCCAGCAGCCCAAAGGGGGCCTACGAGCAGTACTTC.

In DNA form, the CDR3 reads TGTGCCAGCTGGGGGGTTAGCAATCAGCCCCAGCATTTT. Translation gives CASWGVSNQPQHF. V and J are TRBV2 and TRBJ1-5, with D maybe TRBD1 (5 bases). The V end lost 8 bases, the J end lost 0 bases, and 8 bases lay between the germline ends. This CDR3 contains 13 residues. Germline CDR1 SNHLY, CDR2 FYNNEI.

The CDR3 sequence is CASSREDYNSPLHF. CDR3 coding DNA: TGTGCCAGCAGCCGCGAGGACTATAATTCACCCCTCCACTTT. V gene TRBV5-6 combines with J gene TRBJ1-6, with D unresolved. This CDR3 is 14 amino acids long. CDR1 and CDR2 (germline): SGHDT, YYEEEE. V was pared by 4 bases and J by 3 bases, with 8 bases between.

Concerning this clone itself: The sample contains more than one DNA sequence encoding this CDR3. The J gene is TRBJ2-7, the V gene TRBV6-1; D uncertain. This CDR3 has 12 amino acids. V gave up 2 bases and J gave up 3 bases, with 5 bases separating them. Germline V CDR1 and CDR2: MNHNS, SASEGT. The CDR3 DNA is TGTGCCAGCAGTGAATGGAGCTACGAGCAGTACTTC. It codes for CASSEWSYEQYF.

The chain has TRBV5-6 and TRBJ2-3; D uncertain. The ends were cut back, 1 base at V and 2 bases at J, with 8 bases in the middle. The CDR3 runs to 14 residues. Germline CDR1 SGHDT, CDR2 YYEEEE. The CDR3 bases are TGTGCCAGCAGCTTGCGGCTACCCACAGATACGCAGTATTTT. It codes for CASSLRLPTDTQYF. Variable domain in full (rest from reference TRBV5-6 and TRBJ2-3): DAGVTQSPTHLIKTRGQQVTLRCSPKSGHDTVSWYQQALGQGPQFIFQYYEEEERQRGNFPDRFSGHQFPNYSSELNVNALLLGDSALYLCASSLRLPTDTQYFGPGTRLTVL.

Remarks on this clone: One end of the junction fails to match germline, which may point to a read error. Written as DNA, the CDR3 is TGCGCCAGCACCCAAGGGACAGACACAGATACGCAGTATTTT. This gives the protein CASTQGTDTDTQYF. The V call is TRBV4-1, the J call TRBJ2-3; 7 bases fit TRBD1. The CDR3 sequence is 14 residues long. CDR1 MGHRA and CDR2 YSYEKL come from the germline V gene.

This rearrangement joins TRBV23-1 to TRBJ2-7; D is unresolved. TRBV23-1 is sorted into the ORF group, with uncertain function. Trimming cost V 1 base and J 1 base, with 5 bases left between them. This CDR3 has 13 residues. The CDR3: CASSQWASYEQYF. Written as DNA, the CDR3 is TGCGCCAGCAGTCAATGGGCATCCTACGAGCAGTACTTC.

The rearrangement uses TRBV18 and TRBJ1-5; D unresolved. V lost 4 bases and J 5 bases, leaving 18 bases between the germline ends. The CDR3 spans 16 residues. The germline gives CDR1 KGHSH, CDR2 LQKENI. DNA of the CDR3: TGTGCCAGCTCACTCTCGACGGTCGGGCGCGATCAGCCCCAGCATTTT. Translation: CASSLSTVGRDQPQHF.

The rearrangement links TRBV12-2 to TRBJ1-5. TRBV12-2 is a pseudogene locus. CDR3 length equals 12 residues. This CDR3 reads CASRPLNQPQHF. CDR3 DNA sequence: TGTGCAAGTCGCCCCCTAAATCAGCCCCAGCATTTT.

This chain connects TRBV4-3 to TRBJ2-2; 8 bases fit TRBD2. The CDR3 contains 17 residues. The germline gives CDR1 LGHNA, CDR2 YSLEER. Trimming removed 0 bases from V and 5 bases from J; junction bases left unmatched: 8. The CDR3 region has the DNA TGCGCCAGCAGCCAAGATGAAGGTAGCGGGGCTACCGGGGAGCTGTTTTTT. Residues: CASSQDEGSGATGELFF.

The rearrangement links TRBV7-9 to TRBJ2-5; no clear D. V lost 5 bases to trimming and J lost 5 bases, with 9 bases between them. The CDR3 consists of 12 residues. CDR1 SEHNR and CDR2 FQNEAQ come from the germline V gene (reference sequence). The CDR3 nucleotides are TGTGCCAGCAGCCCCCTCCCCGAGACCCAGTACTTC. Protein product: CASSPLPETQYF.

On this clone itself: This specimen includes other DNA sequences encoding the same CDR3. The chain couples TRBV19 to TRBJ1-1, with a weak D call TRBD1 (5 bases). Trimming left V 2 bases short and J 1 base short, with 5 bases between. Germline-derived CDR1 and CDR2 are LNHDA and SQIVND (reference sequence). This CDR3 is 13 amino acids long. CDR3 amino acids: CASSITGNTEAFF. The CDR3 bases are TGTGCCAGTAGTATAACAGGGAACACTGAAGCTTTCTTT.